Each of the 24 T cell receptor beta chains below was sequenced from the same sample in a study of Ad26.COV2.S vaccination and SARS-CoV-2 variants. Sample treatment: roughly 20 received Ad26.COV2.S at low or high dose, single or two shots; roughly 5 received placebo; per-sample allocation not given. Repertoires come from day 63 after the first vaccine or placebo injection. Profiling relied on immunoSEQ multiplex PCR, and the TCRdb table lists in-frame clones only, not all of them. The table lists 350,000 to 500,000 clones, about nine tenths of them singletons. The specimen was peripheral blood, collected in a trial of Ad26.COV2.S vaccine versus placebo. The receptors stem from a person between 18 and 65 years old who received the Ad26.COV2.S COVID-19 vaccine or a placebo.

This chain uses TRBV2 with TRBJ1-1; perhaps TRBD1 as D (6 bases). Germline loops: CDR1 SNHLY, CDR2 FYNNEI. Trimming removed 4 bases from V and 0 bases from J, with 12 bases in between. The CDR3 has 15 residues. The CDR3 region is CASSAGVSMNTEAFF. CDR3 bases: TGTGCCAGCAGTGCAGGGGTCTCCATGAACACTGAAGCTTTCTTT.

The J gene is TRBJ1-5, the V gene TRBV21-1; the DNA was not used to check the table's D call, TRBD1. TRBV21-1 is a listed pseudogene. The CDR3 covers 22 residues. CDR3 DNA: TGTGCCAGCAGCACACCCCCCCACCCGGGACAGGGATTCCTACTCGGTAGTCAGCCCCAGCATTTT. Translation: CASSTPPHPGQGFLLGSQPQHF.

This chain's CDR3 is CASSQDQSYEQYF. The CDR3 coding sequence is TGCGCCAGCAGCCAAGATCAGAGTTACGAGCAGTACTTC. The V gene is TRBV4-1, the J gene TRBJ2-7; D remains ambiguous. The CDR3 extends over 13 amino acids. V lost 0 bases and J lost 4, with 7 bases in between. Germline V lookup: CDR1 MGHRA, CDR2 YSYEKL.

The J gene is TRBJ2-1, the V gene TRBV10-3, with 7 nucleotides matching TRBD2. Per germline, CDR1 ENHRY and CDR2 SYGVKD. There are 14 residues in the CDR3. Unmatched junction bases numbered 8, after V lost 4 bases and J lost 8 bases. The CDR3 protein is CAISVREQSDEQFF. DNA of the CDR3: TGTGCCATCAGTGTGCGGGAGCAGTCCGATGAGCAGTTCTTC.

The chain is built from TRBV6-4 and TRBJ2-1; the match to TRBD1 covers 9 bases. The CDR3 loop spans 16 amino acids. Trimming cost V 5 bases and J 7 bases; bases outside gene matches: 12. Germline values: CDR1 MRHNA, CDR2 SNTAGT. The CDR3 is CASSLKGGQGFNEQFF. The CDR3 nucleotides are TGTGCCAGCAGTCTGAAGGGTGGACAGGGGTTTAATGAGCAGTTCTTC.

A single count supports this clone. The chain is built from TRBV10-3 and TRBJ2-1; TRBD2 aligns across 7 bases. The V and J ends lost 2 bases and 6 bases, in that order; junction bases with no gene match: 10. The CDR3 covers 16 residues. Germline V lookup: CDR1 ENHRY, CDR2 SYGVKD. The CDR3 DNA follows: TGTGCCATCAGTGAGCCTCCCGCGGGAGTATCCAATGAGCAGTTCTTC. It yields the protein CAISEPPAGVSNEQFF.

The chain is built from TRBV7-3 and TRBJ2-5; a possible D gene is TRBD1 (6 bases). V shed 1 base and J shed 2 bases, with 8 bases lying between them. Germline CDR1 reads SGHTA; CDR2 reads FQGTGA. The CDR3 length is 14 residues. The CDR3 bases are TGTGCCAGCAGCTTAAGTGGACAGCAAGAGACCCAGTACTTC. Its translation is CASSLSGQQETQYF. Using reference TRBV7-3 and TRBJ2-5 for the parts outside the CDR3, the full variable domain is GAGVSQTPSNKVTEKGKYVELRCDPISGHTALYWYRQSLGQGPEFLIYFQGTGAADDSGLPNDRFFAVRPEGSVSTLKIQRTERGDSAVYLCASSLSGQQETQYFGPGTRLLVL.

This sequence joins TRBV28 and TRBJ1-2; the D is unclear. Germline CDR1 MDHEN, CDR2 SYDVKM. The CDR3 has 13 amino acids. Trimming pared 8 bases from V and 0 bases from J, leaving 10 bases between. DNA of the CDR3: TGTGCCAGCGGTCCCTCTGCTAACTATGGCTACACCTTC. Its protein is CASGPSANYGYTF.

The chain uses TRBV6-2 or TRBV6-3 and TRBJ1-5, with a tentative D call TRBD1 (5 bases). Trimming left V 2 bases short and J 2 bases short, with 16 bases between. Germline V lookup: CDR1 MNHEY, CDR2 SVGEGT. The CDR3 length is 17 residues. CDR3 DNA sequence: TGTGCCAGCAGTTACCACCACGGGGGTTTTCGCAATCAGCCCCAGCATTTT. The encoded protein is CASSYHHGGFRNQPQHF.

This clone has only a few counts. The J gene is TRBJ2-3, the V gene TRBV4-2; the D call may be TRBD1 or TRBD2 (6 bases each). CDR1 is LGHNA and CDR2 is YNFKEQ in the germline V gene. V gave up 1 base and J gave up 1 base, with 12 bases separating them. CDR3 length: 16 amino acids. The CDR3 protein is CASSQGPRGGTDTQYF. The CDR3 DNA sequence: TGTGCCAGCAGCCAAGGGCCGAGGGGGGGCACAGATACGCAGTATTTT.

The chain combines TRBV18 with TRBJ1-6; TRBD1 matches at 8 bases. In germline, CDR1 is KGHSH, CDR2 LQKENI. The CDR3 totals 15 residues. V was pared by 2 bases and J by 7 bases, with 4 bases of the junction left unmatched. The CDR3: CASSPNPGGNSPLHF. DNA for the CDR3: TGTGCCAGCTCACCAAATCCAGGGGGCAATTCACCCCTCCACTTT.

Here the CDR3 DNA reads TGTGCCAGCAGCCGGGGGCTCGTGAACACTGAAGCTTTCTTT. Amino acids: CASSRGLVNTEAFF. The genes are TRBV27 and TRBJ1-1, with D perhaps matching TRBD1 (6 bases). Germline V lookup: CDR1 MNHEY, CDR2 SMNVEV (reference sequence). V dropped 6 bases and J dropped 0 bases, with 11 bases sitting between them. The CDR3 is 14 amino acids.

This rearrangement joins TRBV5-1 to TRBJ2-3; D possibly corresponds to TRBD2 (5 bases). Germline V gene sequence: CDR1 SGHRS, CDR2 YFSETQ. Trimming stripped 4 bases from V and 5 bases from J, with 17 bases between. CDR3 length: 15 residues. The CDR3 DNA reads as TGCGCCAGCAGCCTCCGGGGTCTTCACGGAGATACGCAGTATTTT. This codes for CASSLRGLHGDTQYF.

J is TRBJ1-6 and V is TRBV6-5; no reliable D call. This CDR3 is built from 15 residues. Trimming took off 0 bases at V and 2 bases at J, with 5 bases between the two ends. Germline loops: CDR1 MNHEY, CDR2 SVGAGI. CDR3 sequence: CASSYSGTYNSPLHF. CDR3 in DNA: TGTGCCAGCAGTTACTCGGGGACCTATAATTCACCCCTCCACTTT.

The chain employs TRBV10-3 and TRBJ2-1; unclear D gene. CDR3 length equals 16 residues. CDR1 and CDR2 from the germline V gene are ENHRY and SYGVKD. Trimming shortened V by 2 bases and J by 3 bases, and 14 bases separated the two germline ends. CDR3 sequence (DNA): TGTGCCATCAGTGAGGTCATTGTGTGGGACTACAATGAGCAGTTCTTC. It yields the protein CAISEVIVWDYNEQFF.

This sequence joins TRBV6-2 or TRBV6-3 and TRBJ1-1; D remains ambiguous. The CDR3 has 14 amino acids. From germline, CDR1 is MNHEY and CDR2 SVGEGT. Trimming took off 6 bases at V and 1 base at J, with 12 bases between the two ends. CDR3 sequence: CASSQVRRNTEAFF. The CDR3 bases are TGTGCCAGCAGCCAAGTCAGGAGGAACACTGAAGCTTTCTTT.

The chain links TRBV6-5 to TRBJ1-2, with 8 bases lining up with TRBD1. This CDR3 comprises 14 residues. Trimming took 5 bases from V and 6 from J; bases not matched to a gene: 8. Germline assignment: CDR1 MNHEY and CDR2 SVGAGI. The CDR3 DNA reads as TGTGCCAGCAGTAAGCCGACAGGGGTAGATGGCTACACCTTC. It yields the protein CASSKPTGVDGYTF.

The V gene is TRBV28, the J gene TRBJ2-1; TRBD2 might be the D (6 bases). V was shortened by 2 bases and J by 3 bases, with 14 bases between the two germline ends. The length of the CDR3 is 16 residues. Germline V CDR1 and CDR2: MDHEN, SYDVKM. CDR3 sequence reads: CASSLGGRALYNEQFF. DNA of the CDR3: TGTGCCAGCAGTTTAGGGGGGAGAGCCCTCTACAATGAGCAGTTCTTC.

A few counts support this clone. CDR3 region: CASSPGRNPIEQYF. CDR3 nucleotides: TGTGCCAGCAGTCCGGGGCGTAATCCTATCGAGCAGTACTTC. This chain joins TRBV6-5 and TRBJ2-7; D may be TRBD1 or TRBD2 (5 bases each). Trimming cost V 5 bases and J 6 bases, with 17 bases left between them. The CDR3 is 14 amino acids. CDR1 is MNHEY, CDR2 SVGAGI, per germline.

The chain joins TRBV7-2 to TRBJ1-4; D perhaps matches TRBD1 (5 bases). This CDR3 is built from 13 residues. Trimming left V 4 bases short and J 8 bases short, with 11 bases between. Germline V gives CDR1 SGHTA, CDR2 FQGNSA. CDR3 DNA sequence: TGTGCCAGCAGCTCGGGGACCTGGGAAAAACTGTTTTTT. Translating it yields CASSSGTWEKLFF.

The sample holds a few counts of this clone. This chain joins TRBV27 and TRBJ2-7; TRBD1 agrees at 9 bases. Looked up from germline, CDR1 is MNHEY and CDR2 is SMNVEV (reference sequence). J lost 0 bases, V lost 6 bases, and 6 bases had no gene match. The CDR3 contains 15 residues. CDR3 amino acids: CASSPAGQGSYEQYF. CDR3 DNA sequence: TGTGCCAGCAGCCCCGCGGGACAGGGCTCCTACGAGCAGTACTTC.

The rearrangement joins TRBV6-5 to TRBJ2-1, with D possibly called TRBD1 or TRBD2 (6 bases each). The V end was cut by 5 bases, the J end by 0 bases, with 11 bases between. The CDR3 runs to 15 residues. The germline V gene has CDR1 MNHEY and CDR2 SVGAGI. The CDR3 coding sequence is TGTGCCAGCAGTAACGGGGGCCACTCCTACAATGAGCAGTTCTTC. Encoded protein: CASSNGGHSYNEQFF.

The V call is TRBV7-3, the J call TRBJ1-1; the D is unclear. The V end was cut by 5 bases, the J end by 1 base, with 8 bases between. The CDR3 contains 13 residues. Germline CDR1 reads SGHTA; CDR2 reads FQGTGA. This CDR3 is CASSDTRNTEAFF. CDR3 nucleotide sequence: TGTGCCAGCAGCGATACACGGAACACTGAAGCTTTCTTT.

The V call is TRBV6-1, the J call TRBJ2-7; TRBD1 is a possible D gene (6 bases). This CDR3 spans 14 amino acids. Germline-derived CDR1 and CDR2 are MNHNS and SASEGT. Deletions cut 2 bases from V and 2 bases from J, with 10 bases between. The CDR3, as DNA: TGTGCCAGCAGTGAACACGGACAGACCTACGAGCAGTACTTC. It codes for CASSEHGQTYEQYF.